This T cell receptor (beta chain) came from a study of control samples from healthy donors and cancer patients (dated by TCRdb to the early 2020s). Regarding this clone: There is no known antigen for this receptor. No much larger clone exists at a distance of one base, and base qualities are not known.

From the cysteine up to the phenylalanine, the CDR3 has a length of 14 residues. Left in the record is the CDR3 DNA by itself, 42 bases read in frame from the first base. The germline V gene gives CDR1 as LGHNA and CDR2 as YSLEER. Between the V and J ends, shortened by 2 bases and 3 bases respectively, the junction contains 11 bases. The library was obtained by the immunoSEQ multiplex PCR assay. Sourced from immuneACCESS, this table was stored by TCRdb with only in-frame sequences that have V and J called. A share of the clones is absent; for the studies checked, an unresolved V gene accounts for under half, and the remainder has no known explanation. This sample holds some 120,000 clones; about 95% were observed only once. The ten most abundant clones make up approximately 4% of the sample.

The clonotype comes from a man in his thirties or forties in good health. The chain couples TRBV4-3 to TRBJ2-7, with the identity of the D gene unclear. Sequenced sample: blood. The DNA sequence is TGCGCCAGCAGCCAATGGGGTTCGGGCTACGAGCAGTACTTC. Translation gives CASSQWGSGYEQYF.